Below are 20 T cell receptor beta chains sequenced from a single sample in a study of OX40 agonist ivuxolimab in advanced cancers. The data were produced by immunoSEQ multiplex PCR, yet TCRdb's version contains in-frame clones alone and is incomplete. This table has 70,000 or so clones, about 90% appearing once. Sequencing was performed on CD4+ or CD8+ T cells sorted from blood, taken in a trial of the OX40 agonist ivuxolimab. The receptors here all came from an adult with an advanced solid tumor such as melanoma, head and neck, liver or kidney cancer.

This sequence joins TRBV7-2 and TRBJ2-4; 11 bases are a match to TRBD2. The germline gives CDR1 SGHTA, CDR2 FQGNSA. V lost 1 base, J lost 7 bases, and 3 bases stayed unmatched. This CDR3 comprises 15 residues. The CDR3 reads CASSLGLAGLNIQYF. The CDR3, as DNA: TGTGCCAGCAGCTTAGGACTAGCGGGACTGAACATTCAGTACTTC.

V usage is TRBV5-4 and J usage is TRBJ2-2; D is unclear. This CDR3 is built from 14 residues. CDR1 and CDR2 from the germline V gene are SGHNT and YYREEE (reference sequence). With 3 bases removed from V and 1 base from J, the gap between germline ends came to 7 bases. CDR3 sequence reads: CASSSTGNTGELFF. For the CDR3, the DNA is TGTGCCAGCAGCTCAACTGGGAACACCGGGGAGCTGTTTTTT.

The gene calls are TRBV6-1 and TRBJ2-7; possibly TRBD1 for D (6 bases). CDR3 size: 15 residues. The germline gives CDR1 MNHNS, CDR2 SASEGT. Trimming took off 1 base at V and 0 bases at J, with 10 bases between the two ends. The CDR3 bases are TGTGCCAGCAGTGAAGTCTGGGACAACTCCTACGAGCAGTACTTC. Encoded protein: CASSEVWDNSYEQYF.

This clone was counted once. The rearrangement links TRBV25-1 to TRBJ2-3; 10 positions match TRBD1. The junction had 6 bases not matched to a gene; V was cut back by 4 bases and J by 2 bases. The V gene's germline CDR1 is MGHDK and CDR2 SYGVNS. The CDR3 sequence is 16 residues long. The CDR3 is CASSARQGALTDTQYF. The CDR3 bases are TGTGCCAGCAGTGCCCGACAGGGGGCTCTCACAGATACGCAGTATTTT.

This clone has more than one count but fewer than ten. V usage is TRBV7-2 and J usage is TRBJ2-1; no clear D. The CDR3 loop spans 12 amino acids. From germline, CDR1 is SGHTA and CDR2 FQGNSA. V shed 5 bases and J shed 7 bases, with 9 bases lying between them. The CDR3 loop reads CASSLHGNEQFF. In DNA, the CDR3 is TGTGCCAGCAGCCTCCATGGAAATGAGCAGTTCTTC.

This rearrangement joins TRBV7-3 to TRBJ2-1, with D unresolved. The germline CDR1 and CDR2 sequences are SGHTA and FQGTGA. This CDR3 has 13 residues. Trimming shortened V by 2 bases and J by 5 bases, and 7 bases separated the two germline ends. CDR3 loop: CASSLGRNNEQFF. CDR3 nucleotide sequence: TGTGCCAGCAGCTTAGGACGCAACAATGAGCAGTTCTTC.

The chain combines TRBV7-9 with TRBJ1-1; 7 nucleotides agree with TRBD1. The CDR3 totals 14 residues. J gave up 3 bases and V 0 bases, and 1 base lay outside the gene matches. CDR1 is SEHNR and CDR2 is FQNEAQ in the germline V gene (reference sequence). The CDR3 sequence is CASSLARGDTEAFF. The CDR3 DNA follows: TGTGCCAGCAGCTTAGCCAGGGGGGACACTGAAGCTTTCTTT.

The chain has TRBV5-1 and TRBJ2-3; 7 positions match TRBD2. Trimming cost V 3 bases and J 8 bases; bases outside gene matches: 6. Germline V gene lookup returns CDR1 SGHRS and CDR2 YFSETQ. The CDR3 is 13 amino acids. The CDR3 DNA follows: TGCGCCAGCAGCTCCGGAGGGGAGGGTACGCAGTATTTT. Its protein is CASSSGGEGTQYF.

With respect to this clone: The junction differs from germline at one of its ends, possibly a read error. The chain carries TRBV5-1 and TRBJ2-1; TRBD2 aligns across 14 bases. The CDR3 totals 17 residues. CDR1 and CDR2 (germline): SGHRS, YFSETQ. The CDR3 DNA sequence: TGCGCCGGCAGCGGAGGGACTAGCGGGAGAACCTACAATGAGCAGTTCTTC. As protein: CAGSGGTSGRTYNEQFF. The full variable domain, completed using reference TRBV5-1 and TRBJ2-1, is KAGVTQTPRYLIKTRGQQVTLSCSPISGHRSVSWYQQTPGQGLQFLFEYFSETQRNKGNFPGRFSGRQFSNSRSEMNVSTLELGDSALYLCAGSGGTSGRTYNEQFFGPGTRLTVL.

The V gene is TRBV28, the J gene TRBJ2-3, with D hard to call. CDR1 and CDR2 (germline): MDHEN, SYDVKM. Trimming cost V 3 bases and J 1 base, with 8 bases left between them. The CDR3 length is 14 residues. The CDR3 protein is CASSLRSGTDTQYF. Written as DNA, the CDR3 is TGTGCCAGCAGTTTGAGATCAGGCACAGATACGCAGTATTTT.

The chain links TRBV19 to TRBJ2-1, with D unclear. CDR3 length: 15 residues. Germline CDR1 LNHDA, CDR2 SQIVND (reference sequence). V shed 7 bases and J shed 5 bases, with 18 bases lying between them. DNA of the CDR3: TGTGCCAGTAACACCGGGCAGGTGAAGAACAATGAGCAGTTCTTC. Encoded protein: CASNTGQVKNNEQFF.

V usage is TRBV5-1 and J usage is TRBJ1-1; no clear D. Germline CDR1 SGHRS, CDR2 YFSETQ. The CDR3 is 14 residues long. Trimming shortened V by 2 bases and J by 1 base, and 9 bases separated the two germline ends. The DNA of the CDR3 is TGCGCCAGCAGCTTTGAACCGAGGAACACTGAAGCTTTCTTT. It translates to CASSFEPRNTEAFF.

The V and J genes are TRBV19 and TRBJ1-5; D is unresolved. There are 17 residues in the CDR3. CDR1 LNHDA and CDR2 SQIVND come from the germline V gene (reference sequence). V was cut by 0 bases and J by 0 bases, with 12 bases left in between. The CDR3 DNA follows: TGTGCCAGTAGTATAGATGGCCGGTCGTATAGCAATCAGCCCCAGCATTTT. It encodes CASSIDGRSYSNQPQHF.

This chain joins TRBV18 and TRBJ2-7; the match to TRBD2 covers 9 bases. The V segment lost 6 bases and the J segment 7 bases; nucleotides outside the gene matches: 10. Germline V CDR1 and CDR2: KGHSH, LQKENI. There are 14 residues in the CDR3. The CDR3 coding sequence is TGTGCCAGCTCCCAGGCGGGGGGGAGTGAAGAGCAGTACTTC. This sequence encodes CASSQAGGSEEQYF.

V is TRBV6-6 and J is TRBJ2-7; D is tentatively TRBD1 or TRBD2 (5 bases each). The V gene lost 4 bases and the J gene lost 2 bases, with 12 bases spanning the gap. Germline V gene lookup returns CDR1 MNHNY and CDR2 SVGAGI (reference sequence). The CDR3 runs 14 residues. In nucleotides, the CDR3 is TGTGCCAGCAGTTTCCCGGGACCGACCTACGAGCAGTACTTC. Protein product: CASSFPGPTYEQYF.

This chain uses TRBV10-1 with TRBJ1-5; TRBD1 might be the D (6 bases). With 3 bases removed from V and 3 bases from J, the gap between germline ends came to 12 bases. The CDR3 sequence is 15 residues long. Germline V gene data show CDR1 as WNHNN and CDR2 as SYGVQD (reference sequence). The CDR3 spells CASSDGGGPNQPQHF. CDR3 in DNA: TGCGCCAGCAGTGACGGGGGGGGGCCCAATCAGCCCCAGCATTTT.

J is TRBJ2-5 and V is TRBV5-6; possibly TRBD1 for D (6 bases). CDR1 is SGHDT, CDR2 YYEEEE, per germline. The CDR3 totals 13 residues. Trimming took off 8 bases at V and 0 bases at J, with 11 bases between the two ends. CDR3 DNA sequence: TGTGCCAGTTCTGGGACAAACCAAGAGACCCAGTACTTC. It specifies CASSGTNQETQYF.

The J gene is TRBJ2-7, the V gene TRBV6-5; 8 bases map to TRBD2. The CDR3 runs 14 residues. The germline V gene encodes CDR1 MNHEY and CDR2 SVGAGI. The V segment lost 2 bases and the J segment 5 bases; nucleotides outside the gene matches: 5. CDR3 sequence reads: CASSYPGRGNEQYF. The CDR3, as DNA: TGTGCCAGCAGTTACCCCGGGAGGGGTAACGAGCAGTACTTC.

The chain employs TRBV11-3 and TRBJ2-3; 7 positions match TRBD2. V lost 1 base and J lost 0; bases outside the gene matches: 4. The CDR3 is 16 residues long. Germline-derived CDR1 and CDR2 are SGHNT and YENEEA. The CDR3 DNA is TGTGCCAGCAGCTTAGGGGTAGCGGGCAGCACAGATACGCAGTATTTT. Protein sequence: CASSLGVAGSTDTQYF.

V usage is TRBV6-7 and J usage is TRBJ1-5; perhaps TRBD1 as D (5 bases). TRBV6-7 is reported as an ORF; its role is uncertain. The V end lost 2 bases, the J end lost 5 bases, and 13 bases lay between the germline ends. CDR3 length: 15 amino acids. The DNA of the CDR3 is TGTGCCAGCAGTTACCCCTGGGGGGTCGATCAGCCCCAGCATTTT. Translating gives CASSYPWGVDQPQHF.